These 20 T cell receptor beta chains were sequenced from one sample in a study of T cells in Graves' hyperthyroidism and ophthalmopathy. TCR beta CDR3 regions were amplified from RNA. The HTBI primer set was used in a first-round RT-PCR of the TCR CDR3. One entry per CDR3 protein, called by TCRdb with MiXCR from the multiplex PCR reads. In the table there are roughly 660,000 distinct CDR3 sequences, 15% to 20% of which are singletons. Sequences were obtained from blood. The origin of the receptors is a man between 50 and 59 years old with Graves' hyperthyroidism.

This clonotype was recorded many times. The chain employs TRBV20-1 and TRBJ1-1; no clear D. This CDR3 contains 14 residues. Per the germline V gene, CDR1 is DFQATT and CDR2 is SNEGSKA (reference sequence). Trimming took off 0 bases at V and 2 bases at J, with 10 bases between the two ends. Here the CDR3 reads CSARDLTVNTEAFF. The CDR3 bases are TGCAGTGCTAGAGACCTTACGGTCAACACTGAAGCTTTCTTT.

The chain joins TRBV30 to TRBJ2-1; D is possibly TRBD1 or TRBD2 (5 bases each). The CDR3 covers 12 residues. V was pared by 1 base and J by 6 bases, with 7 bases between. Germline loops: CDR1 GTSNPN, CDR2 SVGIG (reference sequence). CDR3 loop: CAWSGGFNEQFF. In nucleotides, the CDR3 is TGTGCCTGGAGTGGGGGGTTCAATGAGCAGTTCTTC.

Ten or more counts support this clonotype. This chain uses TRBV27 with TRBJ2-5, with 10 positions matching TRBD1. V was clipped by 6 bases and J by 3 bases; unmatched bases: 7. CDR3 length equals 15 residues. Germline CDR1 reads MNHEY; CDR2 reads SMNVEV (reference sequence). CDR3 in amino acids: CASRTRDRGEETQYF. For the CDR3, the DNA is TGTGCCAGCAGAACCCGGGACAGGGGAGAAGAGACCCAGTACTTC.

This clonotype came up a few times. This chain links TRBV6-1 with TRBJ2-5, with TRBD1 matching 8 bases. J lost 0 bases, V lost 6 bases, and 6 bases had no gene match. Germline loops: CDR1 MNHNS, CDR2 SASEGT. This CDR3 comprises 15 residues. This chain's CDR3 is CASSRRDRYQETQYF. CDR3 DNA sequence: TGTGCCAGCAGCCGCCGGGACAGGTACCAAGAGACCCAGTACTTC.

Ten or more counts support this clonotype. The CDR3 bases are TGTGCCAGCAGTTTTGCTAGGAACACTGAAGCTTTCTTT. Encoded protein: CASSFARNTEAFF. The chain couples TRBV28 to TRBJ1-1; D call uncertain. From germline, CDR1 is MDHEN and CDR2 SYDVKM. The V gene lost 3 bases and the J gene lost 1 base, with 6 bases spanning the gap. The CDR3 is made up of 13 amino acids. The complete variable domain, with remaining parts taken from reference TRBV28 and TRBJ1-1, reads DVKVTQSSRYLVKRTGEKVFLECVQDMDHENMFWYRQDPGLGLRLIYFSYDVKMKEKGDIPEGYSVSREKKERFSLILESASTNQTSMYLCASSFARNTEAFFGQGTRLTVV.

The CDR3 reads CASSNTGSPQPQHF. The CDR3 coding sequence is TGTGCCAGCAGCAATACAGGGTCGCCTCAGCCCCAGCATTTT. The chain uses TRBV9 and TRBJ1-5; D might be TRBD1 (6 bases). This CDR3 spans 14 amino acids. V was cut by 4 bases and J by 6 bases, with 14 bases left in between. Germline assignment: CDR1 SGDLS and CDR2 YYNGEE.

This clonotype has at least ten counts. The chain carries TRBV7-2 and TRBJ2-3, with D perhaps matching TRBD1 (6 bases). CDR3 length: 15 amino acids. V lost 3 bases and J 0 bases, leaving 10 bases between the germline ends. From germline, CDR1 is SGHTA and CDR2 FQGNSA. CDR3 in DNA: TGTGCCAGCAGCTTGAGGACAGCTAGCACAGATACGCAGTATTTT. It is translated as CASSLRTASTDTQYF. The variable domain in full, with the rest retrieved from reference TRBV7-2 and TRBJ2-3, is GAGVSQSPSNKVTEKGKDVELRCDPISGHTALYWYRQSLGQGLEFLIYFQGNSAPDKSGLPSDRFSAERTGGSVSTLTIQRTQQEDSAVYLCASSLRTASTDTQYFGPGTRLTVL.

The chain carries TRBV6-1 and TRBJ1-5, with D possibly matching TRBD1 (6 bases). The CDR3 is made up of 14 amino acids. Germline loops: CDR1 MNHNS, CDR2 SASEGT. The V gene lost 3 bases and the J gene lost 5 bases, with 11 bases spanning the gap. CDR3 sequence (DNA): TGTGCCAGCAGTGATTTACAGGGCTATCAGCCCCAGCATTTT. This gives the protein CASSDLQGYQPQHF.

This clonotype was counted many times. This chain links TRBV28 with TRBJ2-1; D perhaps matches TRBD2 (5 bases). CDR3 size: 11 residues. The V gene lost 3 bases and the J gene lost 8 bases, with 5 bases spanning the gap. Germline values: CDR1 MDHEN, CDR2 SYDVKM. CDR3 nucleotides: TGTGCCAGCAGTTTGAGGGATGAGCAGTTCTTC. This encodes CASSLRDEQFF.

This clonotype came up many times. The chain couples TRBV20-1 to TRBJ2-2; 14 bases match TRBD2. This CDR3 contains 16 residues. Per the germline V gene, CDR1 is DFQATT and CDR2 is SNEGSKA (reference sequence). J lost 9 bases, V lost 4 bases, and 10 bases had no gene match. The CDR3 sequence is CSANPGTSGSGRELFF. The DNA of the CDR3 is TGCAGTGCTAATCCCGGGACTAGCGGGAGTGGTCGGGAGCTGTTTTTT.

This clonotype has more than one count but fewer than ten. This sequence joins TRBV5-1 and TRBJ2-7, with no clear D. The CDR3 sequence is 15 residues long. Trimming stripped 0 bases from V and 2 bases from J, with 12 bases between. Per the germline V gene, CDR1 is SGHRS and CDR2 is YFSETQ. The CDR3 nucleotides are TGCGCCAGCAGCTTGGTCAGGCATCGGGCCTACGAGCAGTACTTC. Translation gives CASSLVRHRAYEQYF.

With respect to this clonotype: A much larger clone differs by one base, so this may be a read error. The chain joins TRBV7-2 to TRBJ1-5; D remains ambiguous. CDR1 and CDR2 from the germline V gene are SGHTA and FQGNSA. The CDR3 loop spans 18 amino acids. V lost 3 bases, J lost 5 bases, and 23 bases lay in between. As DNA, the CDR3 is TGTGCCAGCAGCTTCACCCCCGGGAACTCCTTCACTGATCAGCCCCAGCATTTT. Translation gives CASSFTPGNSFTDQPQHF.

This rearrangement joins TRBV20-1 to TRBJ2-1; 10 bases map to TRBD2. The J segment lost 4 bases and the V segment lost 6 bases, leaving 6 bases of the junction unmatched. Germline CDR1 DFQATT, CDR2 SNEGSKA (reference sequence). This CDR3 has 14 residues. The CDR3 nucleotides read TGCAGTGCCCCGGGACTAGCGATTTACAATGAGCAGTTCTTC. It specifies CSAPGLAIYNEQFF.

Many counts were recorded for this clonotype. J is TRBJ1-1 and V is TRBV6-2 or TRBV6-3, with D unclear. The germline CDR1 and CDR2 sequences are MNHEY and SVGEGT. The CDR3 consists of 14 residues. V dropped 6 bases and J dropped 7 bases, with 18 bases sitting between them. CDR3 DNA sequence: TGTGCCAGCAGCGATACCCCACCCCAGGATGAAGCTTTCTTT. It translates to CASSDTPPQDEAFF.

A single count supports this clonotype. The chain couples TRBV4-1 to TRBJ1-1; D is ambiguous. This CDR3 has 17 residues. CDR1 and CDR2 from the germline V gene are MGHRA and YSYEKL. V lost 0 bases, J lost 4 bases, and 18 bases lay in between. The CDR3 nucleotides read TGCGCCAGCAGCCAAGAGGGGTATGCGGCTCTGACCACTGAAGCTTTCTTT. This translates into CASSQEGYAALTTEAFF.

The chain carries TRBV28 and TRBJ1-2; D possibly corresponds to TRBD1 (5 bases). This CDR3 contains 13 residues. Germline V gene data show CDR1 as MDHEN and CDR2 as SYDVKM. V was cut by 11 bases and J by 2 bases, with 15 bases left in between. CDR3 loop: CASGGPPNYGYTF. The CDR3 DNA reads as TGTGCCTCCGGGGGACCCCCCAACTATGGCTACACCTTC.

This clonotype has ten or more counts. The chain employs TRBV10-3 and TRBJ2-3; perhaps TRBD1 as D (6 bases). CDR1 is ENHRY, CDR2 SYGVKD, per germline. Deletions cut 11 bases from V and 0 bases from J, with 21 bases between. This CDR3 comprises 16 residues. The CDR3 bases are TGTGCCGTCGGGACACCAAACAATCCTAGCACAGATACGCAGTATTTT. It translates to CAVGTPNNPSTDTQYF.

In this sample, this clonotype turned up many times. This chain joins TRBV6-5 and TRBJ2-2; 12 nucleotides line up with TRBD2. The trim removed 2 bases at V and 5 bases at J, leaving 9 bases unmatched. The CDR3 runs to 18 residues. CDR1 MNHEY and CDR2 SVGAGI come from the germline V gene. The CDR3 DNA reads TGTGCCAGCAGTTACGGGGCGGGACTAGCGGGTCTAACCGGGGAGCTGTTTTTT. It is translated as CASSYGAGLAGLTGELFF.

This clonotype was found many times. CDR3: CASSPSGEPNIQYF. CDR3 DNA: TGTGCCAGCAGCCCCAGTGGGGAGCCAAACATTCAGTACTTC. V usage is TRBV11-2 and J usage is TRBJ2-4; D possibly corresponds to TRBD2 (5 bases). The CDR3 is 14 residues long. Trimming removed 5 bases at V and 6 bases at J, with 14 bases between. From germline, CDR1 is SGHAT and CDR2 FQNNGV. The full variable domain, with the rest looked up from reference TRBV11-2 and TRBJ2-4, is EAGVAQSPRYKIIEKRQSVAFWCNPISGHATLYWYQQILGQGPKLLIQFQNNGVVDDSQLPKDRFSAERLKGVDSTLKIQPAKLEDSAVYLCASSPSGEPNIQYFGAGTRLSVL.

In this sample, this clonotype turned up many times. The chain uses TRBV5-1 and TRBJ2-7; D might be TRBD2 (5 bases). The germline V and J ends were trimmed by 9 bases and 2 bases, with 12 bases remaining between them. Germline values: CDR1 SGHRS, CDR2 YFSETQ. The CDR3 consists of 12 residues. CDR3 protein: CATRGDTYEQYF. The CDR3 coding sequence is TGCGCCACCCGGGGAGATACCTACGAGCAGTACTTC.